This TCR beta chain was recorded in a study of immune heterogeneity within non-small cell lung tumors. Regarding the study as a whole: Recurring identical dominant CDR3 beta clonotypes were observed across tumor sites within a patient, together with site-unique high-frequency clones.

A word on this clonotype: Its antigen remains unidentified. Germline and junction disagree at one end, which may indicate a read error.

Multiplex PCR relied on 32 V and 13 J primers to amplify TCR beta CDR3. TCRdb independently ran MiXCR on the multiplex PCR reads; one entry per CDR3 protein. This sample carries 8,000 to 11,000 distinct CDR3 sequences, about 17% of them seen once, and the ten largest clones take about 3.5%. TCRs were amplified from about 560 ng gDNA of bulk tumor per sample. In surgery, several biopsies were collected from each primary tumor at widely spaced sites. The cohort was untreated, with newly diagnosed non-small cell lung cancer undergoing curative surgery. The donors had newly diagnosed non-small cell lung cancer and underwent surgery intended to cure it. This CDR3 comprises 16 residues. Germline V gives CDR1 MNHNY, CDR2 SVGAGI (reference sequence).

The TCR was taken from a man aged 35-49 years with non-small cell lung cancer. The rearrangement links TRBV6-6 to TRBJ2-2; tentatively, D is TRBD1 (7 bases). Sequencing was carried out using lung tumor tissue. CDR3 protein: CASSYSDRVVTGGLFF. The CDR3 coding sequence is TGTGCCAGCAGTTACTCCGACAGGGTTGTCACCGGGGGGCTGTTTTTT.